These 13 T cell receptor beta chains were all obtained from the same sample, sequenced in a study of blood T cell repertoires in COVID-19. Produced via immunoSEQ multiplex PCR; TCRdb's table is partial and in-frame only. The table lists fewer than 350,000 clones, approximately 88% of them singletons. The sample comprised PBMCs or T cells enriched from blood (not recorded which). Every receptor here comes from a woman aged 40 to 50 who had recovered from COVID-19.

A remark on this clone: This CDR3 is also generated by other DNA sequences in the sample. CDR3 in DNA: TGTGCCAGCAGCCAAGCGGGGGGCCCCTACGAGCAGTACTTC. Residues: CASSQAGGPYEQYF. The rearrangement links TRBV3-1 (or the pseudogene TRBV3-2) to TRBJ2-7; weak D call: TRBD2 (7 bases). This CDR3 has 14 residues. CDR1 is LGHDT and CDR2 is YNNKEL in the germline V gene (reference sequence). Trimming removed 1 base at V and 2 bases at J, with 9 bases between.

This clone was picked up one time. The chain has TRBV2 and TRBJ1-4, with a tentative D call TRBD1 (5 bases). The CDR3 runs to 15 residues. Trimming took off 8 bases at V and 8 bases at J, with 21 bases between the two ends. Germline CDR1 and CDR2: SNHLY and FYNNEI. The CDR3 DNA follows: TGTGCCAGCCTAAGGTGGGCGGACAACGGGGAAAAACTGTTTTTT. It specifies CASLRWADNGEKLFF.

The V call is TRBV6-2 or TRBV6-3, the J call TRBJ2-5; D gene unclear. V was shortened by 0 bases and J by 3 bases, with 8 bases between the two germline ends. This CDR3 is built from 14 residues. The V gene's germline CDR1 is MNHEY and CDR2 SVGEGT. CDR3 in DNA: TGTGCCAGCAGTTACTCTCTCCCGGAAGAGACCCAGTACTTC. Its protein product is CASSYSLPEETQYF.

The table lists this clone with a count of one. The genes are TRBV5-1 and TRBJ2-7; TRBD2 matches at 7 bases. Germline V gene sequence: CDR1 SGHRS, CDR2 YFSETQ. CDR3 length: 15 residues. V was pared by 0 bases and J by 5 bases, with 8 bases of the junction left unmatched. Written as DNA, the CDR3 is TGCGCCAGCAGCTTGGACGGGAGGATCCTCGACGAGCAGTACTTC. This gives the protein CASSLDGRILDEQYF.

This clone is a singleton in its sample. This rearrangement joins TRBV5-1 to TRBJ2-6; D not resolved. With 5 bases removed from V and 0 bases from J, the gap between germline ends came to 9 bases. The CDR3 is 15 residues long. The germline V gene has CDR1 SGHRS and CDR2 YFSETQ. The CDR3 DNA reads TGCGCCAGCAGGGCCGGGTTCTCTGGGGCCAACGTCCTGACTTTC. Protein: CASRAGFSGANVLTF.

V and J are TRBV29-1 and TRBJ2-1, with a tentative D call TRBD2 (6 bases). The CDR3 runs 15 residues. The V and J ends lost 8 bases and 6 bases respectively, with 23 bases between them. In germline, CDR1 is SQVTM, CDR2 ANQGSEA. The CDR3 DNA is TGCAGCATCCTTACCGGGACTGGCCTTGGCAATGAGCAGTTCTTC. It codes for CSILTGTGLGNEQFF.

The chain recombines TRBV25-1 with TRBJ1-1, with a possible D match to TRBD1 (6 bases). V was shortened by 6 bases and J by 3 bases, with 17 bases between the two germline ends. Germline assignment: CDR1 MGHDK and CDR2 SYGVNS. The CDR3 covers 15 residues. CDR3 region: CASRLTGLGDTEAFF. Here the CDR3 DNA reads TGTGCCAGCAGGCTTACAGGGTTGGGGGACACTGAAGCTTTCTTT.

V gene TRBV7-9 combines with J gene TRBJ1-4; D ambiguous. The CDR3 length is 15 residues. Per the germline V gene, CDR1 is SEHNR and CDR2 is FQNEAQ (reference sequence). Trimming stripped 0 bases from V and 0 bases from J, with 5 bases between. CDR3 sequence (DNA): TGTGCCAGCAGCTTAGCCGGGGCAACTAATGAAAAACTGTTTTTT. It encodes CASSLAGATNEKLFF.

A few counts support this clone. This chain uses TRBV18 with TRBJ1-2; 9 bases agree with TRBD1. CDR3 length equals 12 residues. Per the germline V gene, CDR1 is KGHSH and CDR2 is LQKENI. Trimming removed 4 bases from V and 12 bases from J; junction bases left unmatched: 6. CDR3 nucleotide sequence: TGTGCCAGCTCACGGGACAGGGCAGTAAACACCTTC. Translating it yields CASSRDRAVNTF.

The chain is built from TRBV28 and TRBJ2-7; TRBD1 aligns across 12 bases. After removal of 5 bases from V and 4 bases from J, the junction contained 9 bases not matched to a gene. Germline CDR1 reads MDHEN; CDR2 reads SYDVKM. This CDR3 contains 16 residues. DNA of the CDR3: TGTGCCAGCAGTGTGCCGGGACAGGGGGCTGGGTACGAGCAGTACTTC. Its translation: CASSVPGQGAGYEQYF. Variable domain in full (rest from reference TRBV28 and TRBJ2-7): DVKVTQSSRYLVKRTGEKVFLECVQDMDHENMFWYRQDPGLGLRLIYFSYDVKMKEKGDIPEGYSVSREKKERFSLILESASTNQTSMYLCASSVPGQGAGYEQYFGPGTRLTVT.

CDR3: CASSLGGLAGNEQFF. The DNA of the CDR3 is TGTGCCAGCAGTTTGGGGGGGCTAGCGGGCAATGAGCAGTTCTTC. The gene calls are TRBV28 and TRBJ2-1; 8 positions match TRBD2. This CDR3 has 15 amino acids. CDR1 MDHEN and CDR2 SYDVKM come from the germline V gene. With 3 bases clipped from V and 6 bases from J, the junction kept 7 bases outside the gene matches.

The chain recombines TRBV3-1 (or the pseudogene TRBV3-2) with TRBJ2-2; tentative D call: TRBD1 (7 bases). CDR1 and CDR2 (germline): LGHDT, YNNKEL (reference sequence). Trimming took off 2 bases at V and 7 bases at J, with 14 bases between the two ends. The CDR3 loop spans 15 amino acids. The CDR3, as DNA: TGTGCCAGCAGCCAACCCCGCAGGGGGGACGGGGAGCTGTTTTTT. Translating gives CASSQPRRGDGELFF.

The V call is TRBV6-5, the J call TRBJ1-3; no clear D. Germline-derived CDR1 and CDR2 are MNHEY and SVGAGI. This CDR3 contains 13 residues. The V and J ends lost 6 bases and 0 bases respectively, with 6 bases between them. The CDR3 loop reads CASRTNSGNTIYF. CDR3 sequence (DNA): TGTGCCAGCAGGACTAACTCTGGAAACACCATATATTTT.